This passage covers 13 T cell receptor beta chains from one sample sequenced in a study of beta chain bispecific antibodies for T cell cancers. Broader study findings: In these mixed samples, most targeted TRBV reads derived from the leukemia cell line.

Antigens for these TCRs are unknown. MiXCR, run by TCRdb on the 5' RACE reads, gives a single entry per CDR3 protein. The sample lists roughly 15,000 distinct CDR3 sequences, 2% to 2.5% occurring once. Either OKT3 anti-CD3 antibody or CD3/CD28 beads expanded T cells from blood mononuclear cells over roughly three days. Sequenced input: healthy donor T cells cultured with leukemia cells. Every receptor here comes from a human donor in good health. Some clones in this sample may be carry-over from other donors' samples.

This clonotype came up many times. V is TRBV11-2 and J is TRBJ2-7; 7 bases agree with TRBD1. The CDR3 runs 15 residues. The germline V gene encodes CDR1 SGHAT and CDR2 FQNNGV. The ends lost 0 bases at V and 4 bases at J; junction bases unmatched: 6. The CDR3 here is CASSLDSTGWYEQYF. DNA for the CDR3: TGTGCCAGCAGCTTAGATTCGACAGGGTGGTACGAGCAGTACTTC.

This clonotype showed up many times. The chain couples TRBV19 to TRBJ2-1, with D maybe TRBD2 (5 bases). This CDR3 region has 14 residues. V dropped 5 bases and J dropped 6 bases, with 14 bases sitting between them. Germline V gives CDR1 LNHDA, CDR2 SQIVND (reference sequence). The CDR3 is CASSLTGSTNEQFF. The CDR3 nucleotides are TGTGCCAGTAGTCTAACGGGAAGCACCAATGAGCAGTTCTTC.

This clonotype showed up many times. The rearrangement joins TRBV4-1 to TRBJ1-2; D gene ambiguous. V lost 1 base to trimming and J lost 4 bases, with 13 bases between them. The CDR3 contains 15 residues. Germline CDR1 MGHRA, CDR2 YSYEKL. In DNA form, the CDR3 reads TGCGCCAGCAGCCAAGCCCCTGACGGCAGCTATGGCTACACCTTC. The encoded protein is CASSQAPDGSYGYTF.

This clonotype was seen repeatedly, ten times or more. The V call is TRBV5-1, the J call TRBJ2-3; the D is unclear. This CDR3 spans 13 amino acids. Germline assignment: CDR1 SGHRS and CDR2 YFSETQ. V dropped 2 bases and J dropped 1 base, with 5 bases sitting between them. The chain's CDR3 is CASSFTGTDTQYF. The DNA for the CDR3 is TGCGCCAGCAGCTTTACAGGCACAGATACGCAGTATTTT. The complete variable domain, with remaining parts taken from reference TRBV5-1 and TRBJ2-3, reads KAGVTQTPRYLIKTRGQQVTLSCSPISGHRSVSWYQQTPGQGLQFLFEYFSETQRNKGNFPGRFSGRQFSNSRSEMNVSTLELGDSALYLCASSFTGTDTQYFGPGTRLTVL.

The sample holds many counts of this clonotype. The chain uses TRBV11-2 and TRBJ2-5; tentatively, D is TRBD1 or TRBD2 (5 bases each). Germline CDR1 SGHAT, CDR2 FQNNGV. V was cut by 8 bases and J by 5 bases, with 12 bases left in between. The CDR3 sequence is 12 residues long. The CDR3 nucleotides are TGTGCCAGCGAGGGGCCCATGGAGACCCAGTACTTC. This translates into CASEGPMETQYF.

This clonotype was detected ten times or more. The V call is TRBV28, the J call TRBJ2-3; a possible D gene is TRBD2 (6 bases). The V gene lost 5 bases and the J gene lost 0 bases, with 6 bases spanning the gap. The CDR3 is 13 amino acids. Germline-derived CDR1 and CDR2 are MDHEN and SYDVKM. Written as DNA, the CDR3 is TGTGCCAGCAGTGGGACTAGCACAGATACGCAGTATTTT. Protein product: CASSGTSTDTQYF.

This clonotype is termed medium-sized. V usage is TRBV5-1 and J usage is TRBJ1-1; D gene uncertain. CDR1 and CDR2 (germline): SGHRS, YFSETQ. The CDR3 totals 15 residues. The V and J ends lost 3 bases and 1 base respectively, with 13 bases between them. CDR3 amino acids: CASSWGSYANTEAFF. CDR3 DNA: TGCGCCAGCAGCTGGGGTTCGTATGCGAACACTGAAGCTTTCTTT.

This chain connects TRBV29-1 to TRBJ2-1; TRBD1 might be the D (5 bases). Deletions cut 6 bases from V and 9 bases from J, with 21 bases between. Per the germline V gene, CDR1 is SQVTM and CDR2 is ANQGSEA. The CDR3 loop spans 14 amino acids. CDR3 nucleotide sequence: TGCAGCGTCGACAGTCAGCTAGTAACGATTGAGCAGTTCTTC. This translates into CSVDSQLVTIEQFF.

This clonotype occurred many times. The genes are TRBV7-8 and TRBJ2-1, with 8 bases lining up with TRBD1. This CDR3 is built from 16 residues. After removal of 5 bases from V and 0 bases from J, the junction contained 6 bases not matched to a gene. Per the germline V gene, CDR1 is SGHVS and CDR2 is FQNEAQ. DNA of the CDR3: TGTGCCAGCAGCCTAGGAGGGACAGGCTCCTACAATGAGCAGTTCTTC. This gives the protein CASSLGGTGSYNEQFF.

This clonotype was seen at least ten times. The V call is TRBV5-4, the J call TRBJ1-4, with 7 bases lining up with TRBD1. J was trimmed by 5 bases and V by 5 bases; bases with no gene match: 3. The germline gives CDR1 SGHNT, CDR2 YYREEE (reference sequence). The CDR3 length is 13 residues. The CDR3 DNA is TGTGCCAGCAGTTCGGACAGGAATGAAAAACTGTTTTTT. Protein: CASSSDRNEKLFF.

This clonotype is medium-sized in the sample. This chain connects TRBV5-1 to TRBJ1-1, with 10 bases lining up with TRBD1. Germline trimming cut 0 bases from V and 4 bases from J; bases unmatched to any gene: 3. The CDR3 extends over 15 amino acids. The V gene's germline CDR1 is SGHRS and CDR2 YFSETQ. In nucleotides, the CDR3 is TGCGCCAGCAGCTTGGGGGACAGGGGCGCCACTGAAGCTTTCTTT. Encoded protein: CASSLGDRGATEAFF.

This clonotype came up many times. This chain links TRBV6-5 with TRBJ2-1, with a weak D call TRBD2 (6 bases). In germline, CDR1 is MNHEY, CDR2 SVGAGI. The CDR3 covers 14 residues. The ends were cut back, 8 bases at V and 8 bases at J, with 19 bases in the middle. CDR3 residues: CASSWDSLAHEQFF. CDR3 nucleotides: TGTGCCAGCTCCTGGGACTCCTTAGCCCATGAGCAGTTCTTC.

This clonotype was seen many times. The chain is built from TRBV9 and TRBJ2-3; TRBD2 might be the D (5 bases). CDR3 length: 17 residues. Trimming cost V 4 bases and J 1 base, with 19 bases left between them. Looked up from germline, CDR1 is SGDLS and CDR2 is YYNGEE. CDR3 DNA: TGTGCCAGCAGCCCCCGTGCTAGCTTATCGGGCACAGATACGCAGTATTTT. Translation: CASSPRASLSGTDTQYF.